The sequence of this T cell receptor (beta chain) was determined in a study of cytomegalovirus exposure and HLA in healthy donors. The study ran its PCR with 60 Vbeta and 13 Jbeta primers. Only in-frame clones appear in the TCRdb table, and some are missing; sequencing was by immunoSEQ multiplex PCR. The table has about 160,000 clones, less than 90% seen once. A note on this clone: No antigen is known for it.

Whole-study findings and limits: The study assumed roughly uniform donor sequencing depth for presence/absence analyses.

With 5 bases removed from V and 8 bases from J, the gap between germline ends came to 19 bases. Germline V CDR1 and CDR2: SGHTA, FQGNSA. CDR3 length equals 14 residues. Input material: PBMCs. This receptor was obtained from a man over 45 in good health and CMV-seropositive. This rearrangement joins TRBV7-2 to TRBJ2-7; D is perhaps TRBD1 (6 bases). The CDR3 nucleotides are TGTGCCAGCAGCCCGCGAGACACAGGGTACAAGCAGTACTTC. It encodes CASSPRDTGYKQYF.